The rows below give T cell receptor beta chains drawn from one sample of a study of shared clonotypes between healthy human individuals. This table comes from immunoSEQ multiplex PCR, and its TCRdb copy is limited to in-frame clones, with some not included. The profile shows 1,400,000 or so clones, less than 99% of them singletons. Sequencing was performed on naive CD4+ T cells sorted from blood. The receptors originated from a young man in good health. The CDR3 runs from the conserved cysteine through the conserved F or W. Fields, in order: D gene, clone size, V gene, J gene, CDR3 protein, CDR3 DNA. The D gene is left open where the match is weak. Clone size is shown for a subset of rows, as once, few, many or a class of expanded clone.

>.|.|TRBV28|TRBJ2-2
CAIQTQLNTGELFF
TGTGCCATCCAGACCCAGCTGAACACCGGGGAGCTGTTTTTT
>.|.|TRBV27|TRBJ2-5
CASSLGPTPQETQYF
TGTGCCAGCAGCCTAGGACCGACTCCACAAGAGACCCAGTACTTC
>.|.|TRBV18|TRBJ2-3
CASSPTLADTQYF
TGTGCCAGCTCACCGACGCTGGCAGATACGCAGTATTTT
>.|.|TRBV14|TRBJ2-2
CASSQLGITGELFF
TGTGCCAGCAGCCAATTGGGGATCACCGGGGAGCTGTTTTTT
>TRBD2|.|TRBV11-3|TRBJ2-1
CASSRRAGGYNEQFF
TGTGCCAGCAGTCGGAGAGCGGGAGGATACAATGAGCAGTTCTTC
>.|once|TRBV6-5|TRBJ2-7
CASRSVVVYEQYF
TGTGCCAGCAGATCGGTTGTTGTCTACGAGCAGTACTTC
>TRBD1|.|TRBV9|TRBJ2-2
CASSGGTGGPGELFF
TGTGCCAGCAGCGGGGGGACAGGGGGCCCCGGGGAGCTGTTTTTT
>TRBD2|.|TRBV6-6|TRBJ2-2
CASRGLAGEVSGELFF
TGTGCCAGCAGGGGACTAGCGGGAGAAGTAAGCGGGGAGCTGTTTTTT
>.|.|TRBV6-1|TRBJ2-5
CASSPPAGPQETQYF
TGTGCCAGCAGTCCCCCCGCAGGGCCCCAAGAGACCCAGTACTTC
>TRBD1|.|TRBV4-2|TRBJ1-1
CASSQATGWNTEAFF
TGTGCCAGCAGCCAAGCGACAGGGTGGAACACTGAAGCTTTCTTT
>.|.|TRBV19|TRBJ2-5
CASSMAGIQETQYF
TGTGCCAGTAGTATGGCAGGGATCCAAGAGACCCAGTACTTC
>.|.|TRBV1|TRBJ2-7
CTSSLRGRPYEQYF
TGCACCAGCAGCTTGAGGGGGAGACCTTACGAGCAGTACTTC
>TRBD1|.|TRBV9|TRBJ1-2
CASSVGTGHYGYTF
TGTGCCAGCAGCGTAGGGACAGGGCACTATGGCTACACCTTC
>.|.|TRBV7-3|TRBJ2-7
CASSPHPRDGSYEQYF
TGTGCCAGCAGCCCCCACCCCCGGGACGGCTCCTACGAGCAGTACTTC
>.|once|TRBV7-2|TRBJ2-1
CASNPMAGDEQFF
TGTGCCAGCAACCCGATGGCCGGAGATGAGCAGTTCTTC
>TRBD1|.|TRBV5-1|TRBJ2-2
CASSNRDRGTGELFF
TGCGCCAGCAGCAACCGGGACAGGGGCACCGGGGAGCTGTTTTTT
>.|.|TRBV18|TRBJ2-1
CASSPMWEQFF
TGTGCCAGCTCACCAATGTGGGAGCAGTTCTTC
>.|once|TRBV9|TRBJ2-1
CASSAPAGQLGYEQFF
TGTGCCAGCAGCGCACCAGCAGGCCAACTCGGTTACGAGCAGTTCTTC
>.|.|TRBV18|TRBJ1-3
CASSPQQGGHTIYF
TGTGCCAGCTCACCACAACAGGGTGGCCACACCATATATTTT
>TRBD1|.|TRBV7-2|TRBJ2-7
CASRTRTGLPYEQYF
TGTGCCAGCAGAACCCGGACAGGACTTCCCTACGAGCAGTACTTC
>.|once|TRBV11-1|TRBJ1-2
CASSPSGSNGYTF
TGTGCCAGCAGCCCCTCCGGGAGTAATGGCTACACCTTC
>TRBD2|.|TRBV28|TRBJ2-1
CASHGAAGGSYNEQFF
TGTGCCAGCCATGGGGCAGCGGGAGGGTCCTACAATGAGCAGTTCTTC
>.|.|TRBV7-8|TRBJ2-1
CASSLLNNEQFF
TGTGCCAGCAGCTTATTGAACAATGAGCAGTTCTTC
>.|.|TRBV29-1|TRBJ2-6
CSVSGTPSGANVLTF
TGCAGCGTCTCCGGGACACCTTCTGGGGCCAACGTCCTGACTTTC
>.|.|TRBV19|TRBJ2-3
CASSVDSNPPYTQYF
TGTGCCAGTAGTGTCGACAGTAATCCTCCGTATACGCAGTATTTT
>.|.|TRBV11-2|TRBJ2-5
CASSFKQALNYQETQYF
TGTGCCAGCAGCTTCAAACAGGCGCTGAACTACCAAGAGACCCAGTACTTC
>TRBD2|.|TRBV4-1|TRBJ2-7
CASSRNAAGDYEQYF
TGCGCCAGCAGCCGGAATGCAGCGGGAGACTACGAGCAGTACTTC
>TRBD2|.|TRBV10-3|TRBJ2-2
CAIRTSGRTGELFF
TGTGCCATCAGGACTAGCGGGAGAACCGGGGAGCTGTTTTTT
>.|.|TRBV5-5|TRBJ2-7
CASGSSYEQYF
TGTGCCAGTGGAAGCTCCTACGAGCAGTACTTC
>TRBD1|.|TRBV19|TRBJ2-7
CASSLSGTGGYEQYF
TGTGCCAGTAGTCTCTCCGGGACAGGGGGCTACGAGCAGTACTTC
>TRBD1|once|TRBV6-5|TRBJ2-7
CASRYGQGSYEQYF
TGTGCCAGCAGATACGGACAGGGGAGCTACGAGCAGTACTTC
>.|.|TRBV9|TRBJ2-1
CASSVVLHSTRGNNEQFF
TGTGCCAGCAGCGTAGTACTTCATTCGACTAGAGGGAACAATGAGCAGTTCTTC
>.|.|TRBV27|TRBJ2-5
CASSSRAKETQYF
TGTGCCAGCAGTTCCCGGGCAAAAGAGACCCAGTACTTC
>.|.|TRBV7-3|TRBJ1-3
CASRLTGGPGNTIYF
TGTGCCAGCAGGTTAACTGGAGGTCCTGGAAACACCATATATTTT
>TRBD2|.|TRBV6-5|TRBJ2-7
CASRPSGGRGVEQYF
TGTGCCAGCAGACCCTCAGGCGGGAGAGGGGTAGAGCAGTACTTC
>.|.|TRBV7-3|TRBJ2-3
CASSALQSRFSDTQYF
TGTGCCAGCAGCGCACTCCAGAGCCGGTTCTCAGATACGCAGTATTTT
>.|.|TRBV6-5|TRBJ2-2
CASSYRTVNTGELFF
TGTGCCAGCAGTTACCGGACAGTAAACACCGGGGAGCTGTTTTTT
>.|.|TRBV6-1|TRBJ2-7
CASSERAEVIYEQYF
TGTGCCAGCAGTGAACGGGCAGAAGTTATCTACGAGCAGTACTTC
>.|.|TRBV5-1|TRBJ2-3
CASSFDGLSTDTQYF
TGCGCCAGCAGCTTTGATGGCCTGAGCACAGATACGCAGTATTTT
>.|.|TRBV7-9|TRBJ2-6
CASSHRKVRASSGANVLTF
TGTGCCAGCAGCCATAGGAAGGTCAGGGCAAGCTCTGGGGCCAACGTCCTGACTTTC
>.|.|TRBV2|TRBJ2-2
CASSAGGAGELFF
TGTGCCAGCAGTGCAGGAGGGGCCGGGGAGCTGTTTTTT
>.|few|TRBV25-1|TRBJ1-1
CASSALGGTQEAFF
TGTGCCAGCAGTGCCCTGGGCGGGACACAGGAAGCTTTCTTT